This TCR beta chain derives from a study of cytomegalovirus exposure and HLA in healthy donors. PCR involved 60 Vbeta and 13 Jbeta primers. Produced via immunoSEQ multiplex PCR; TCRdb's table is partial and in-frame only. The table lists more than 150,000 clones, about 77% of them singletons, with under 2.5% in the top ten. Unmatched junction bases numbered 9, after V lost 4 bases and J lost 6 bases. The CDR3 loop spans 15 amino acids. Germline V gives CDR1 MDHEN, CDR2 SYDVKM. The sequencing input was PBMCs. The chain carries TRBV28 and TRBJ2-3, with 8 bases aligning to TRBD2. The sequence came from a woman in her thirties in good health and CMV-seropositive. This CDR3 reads CASSSGGTRLDTQYF. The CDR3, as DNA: TGTGCCAGCAGTTCAGGAGGGACTAGGTTGGATACGCAGTATTTT.